This T cell receptor beta chain was recorded in a study of spatial heterogeneity in lung cancer. About the study: Within raw reads, each unique TCR and UMI combination appeared on average more than ten times.

Germline V gene sequence: CDR1 SEHNR, CDR2 FQNEAQ (reference sequence). V was cut by 6 bases and J by 3 bases, with 5 bases left in between. The CDR3 is 11 amino acids. General study findings and limits: For expanded intratumoral alpha and beta TCRs, counts tracked tumor mutation counts.

The time point here: sample taken at primary tumor resection. Without sorting, whole RNA was sequenced from tumor, nontumor lung or frozen PBMC. This clonotype qualifies as medium-sized. Its specificity is unknown. Each CDR3 protein is one row after TCRdb ran MiXCR on the 5' RACE reads. Here the sample spans 5,000 or so distinct CDR3 sequences, around 30% being singletons. The material was lung tumor tissue, obtained at surgery. J is TRBJ2-5 and V is TRBV7-9; D gene uncertain. This TCR derives from a female donor with early-stage non-small cell lung cancer. The CDR3 DNA sequence: TGTGCCAGCAGGCAGGAAGAGACCCAGTACTTC. Residues: CASRQEETQYF.